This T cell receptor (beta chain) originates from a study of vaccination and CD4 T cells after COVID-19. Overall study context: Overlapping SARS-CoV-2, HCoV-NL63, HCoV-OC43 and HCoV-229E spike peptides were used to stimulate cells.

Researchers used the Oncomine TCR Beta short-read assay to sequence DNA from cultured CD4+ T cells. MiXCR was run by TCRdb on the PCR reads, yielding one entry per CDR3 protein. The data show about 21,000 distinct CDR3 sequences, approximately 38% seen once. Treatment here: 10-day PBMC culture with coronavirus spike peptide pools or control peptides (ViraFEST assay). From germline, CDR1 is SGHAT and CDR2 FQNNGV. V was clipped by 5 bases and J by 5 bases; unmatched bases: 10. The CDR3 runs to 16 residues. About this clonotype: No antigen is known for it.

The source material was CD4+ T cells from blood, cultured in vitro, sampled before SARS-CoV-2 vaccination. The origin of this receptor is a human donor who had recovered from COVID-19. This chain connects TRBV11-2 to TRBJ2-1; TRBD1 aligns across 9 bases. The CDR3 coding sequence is TGTGCCAGCAGCCTGGGACAGGGAAGAGTCAACAATGAGCAGTTCTTC. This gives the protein CASSLGQGRVNNEQFF.